The 25 T cell receptor beta chains below come from one sample, sequenced in a study of technical replicates of blood from a few donors. This table comes from immunoSEQ multiplex PCR, and its TCRdb copy is limited to in-frame clones, with some not included. Among 80,000 or so clones listed, approximately 98% were seen once. The material sequenced was T cells isolated from PBMCs. The source of these receptors is a human donor in good health.

The chain recombines TRBV4-3 with TRBJ2-3, with 9 positions matching TRBD2. This CDR3 has 22 residues. Germline V CDR1 and CDR2: LGHNA, YSLEER. V shed 0 bases and J 0 bases; nucleotides not matched to a gene: 19. The CDR3 DNA follows: TGCGCCAGCAGCCAAGAACTTTTGTTTCCTAGCGGGACCAATACTAGCACAGATACGCAGTATTTT. Encoded protein: CASSQELLFPSGTNTSTDTQYF.

This clone was recorded once. The V gene is TRBV6-1, the J gene TRBJ1-2, with TRBD1 matching 8 bases. The V and J ends lost 8 bases and 5 bases, in that order; junction bases with no gene match: 13. The CDR3 totals 15 residues. Germline CDR1 reads MNHNS; CDR2 reads SASEGT. The chain's CDR3 is CASQVVTGDLYGYTF. CDR3 sequence (DNA): TGTGCCAGCCAGGTGGTGACAGGGGACTTGTATGGCTACACCTTC.

The chain employs TRBV5-6 and TRBJ2-1; D is unclear. The germline V and J ends were trimmed by 0 bases and 6 bases, with 7 bases remaining between them. Germline CDR1 reads SGHDT; CDR2 reads YYEEEE. The CDR3 spans 13 residues. CDR3 DNA sequence: TGTGCCAGCAGCTTGGCGGAGTCCAATGAGCAGTTCTTC. Translating it yields CASSLAESNEQFF. The full variable domain, completed using reference TRBV5-6 and TRBJ2-1, is DAGVTQSPTHLIKTRGQQVTLRCSPKSGHDTVSWYQQALGQGPQFIFQYYEEEERQRGNFPDRFSGHQFPNYSSELNVNALLLGDSALYLCASSLAESNEQFFGPGTRLTVL.

This clone was seen just once. The chain joins TRBV6-5 to TRBJ2-7; the D is unclear. The V end was cut by 0 bases, the J end by 5 bases, with 14 bases between. In germline, CDR1 is MNHEY, CDR2 SVGAGI. The CDR3 is made up of 15 amino acids. The CDR3 protein is CASSYSASDGDEQYF. The CDR3 nucleotides are TGTGCCAGCAGTTACTCGGCCTCGGATGGAGACGAGCAGTACTTC.

Worth noting for this clone: Other DNA sequences within the sample encode an identical CDR3. The V and J genes are TRBV6-5 and TRBJ1-3, with D possibly being TRBD1 (5 bases). V was clipped by 2 bases and J by 1 base, with 6 bases between them. CDR3 length: 14 residues. Germline CDR1 is MNHEY and CDR2 is SVGAGI. CDR3 residues: CASSYRGSGNTIYF. The DNA of the CDR3 is TGTGCCAGCAGTTACCGGGGGTCTGGAAACACCATATATTTT.

The chain links TRBV15 to TRBJ1-5; D uncertain. Germline CDR1 and CDR2: LNHNV and YYDKDF (reference sequence). CDR3 length: 14 residues. V was clipped by 3 bases and J by 6 bases, with 12 bases between them. The CDR3 loop reads CATSSPALAQPQHF. The CDR3 bases are TGTGCCACCAGCAGCCCAGCCTTAGCTCAGCCCCAGCATTTT.

The V gene is TRBV9, the J gene TRBJ1-1; possibly TRBD1 for D (6 bases). This CDR3 comprises 14 residues. The V and J ends lost 4 bases and 4 bases respectively, with 14 bases between them. Per germline, CDR1 SGDLS and CDR2 YYNGEE. CDR3 amino acids: CASSSTIQGTEAFF. As DNA, the CDR3 is TGTGCCAGCAGCTCTACTATACAGGGCACTGAAGCTTTCTTT. Full variable domain (outside the CDR3, taken from reference TRBV9 and TRBJ1-1): DSGVTQTPKHLITATGQRVTLRCSPRSGDLSVYWYQQSLDQGLQFLIQYYNGEERAKGNILERFSAQQFPDLHSELNLSSLELGDSALYFCASSSTIQGTEAFFGQGTRLTVV.

The chain couples TRBV25-1 to TRBJ2-7; TRBD1 aligns across 7 bases. The junction had 6 bases not matched to a gene; V was cut back by 0 bases and J by 4 bases. CDR1 is MGHDK and CDR2 is SYGVNS in the germline V gene. The CDR3 loop spans 15 amino acids. CDR3 residues: CASSEYSGTAYEQYF. The CDR3 DNA sequence: TGTGCCAGCAGTGAATATTCCGGGACAGCTTACGAGCAGTACTTC.

The chain links TRBV19 to TRBJ1-5; D remains ambiguous. Germline lookup yields CDR1 LNHDA and CDR2 SQIVND (reference sequence). Trimming stripped 5 bases from V and 4 bases from J, with 6 bases between. The CDR3 length is 12 residues. The CDR3 bases are TGTGCCAGTAGTTTCCAGAATCAGCCCCAGCATTTT. Its translation: CASSFQNQPQHF.

The rearrangement links TRBV6-4 to TRBJ1-2; TRBD1 agrees at 7 bases. V was pared by 8 bases and J by 4 bases, with 7 bases of the junction left unmatched. Per germline, CDR1 MRHNA and CDR2 SNTAGT. The CDR3 extends over 13 amino acids. In DNA form, the CDR3 reads TGTGCCAGCGAAAGGACAGGTTTCTATGGCTACACCTTC. Residues: CASERTGFYGYTF.

The chain uses TRBV7-9 and TRBJ2-7, with TRBD2 matching 11 bases. There are 15 residues in the CDR3. With 3 bases clipped from V and 3 bases from J, the junction kept 4 bases outside the gene matches. Germline loops: CDR1 SEHNR, CDR2 FQNEAQ (reference sequence). CDR3 sequence reads: CASSFLAGGNYEQYF. In DNA, the CDR3 is TGTGCCAGCAGCTTCCTAGCGGGAGGCAACTACGAGCAGTACTTC.

The V gene is TRBV9, the J gene TRBJ2-2; no definite D call. The germline gives CDR1 SGDLS, CDR2 YYNGEE. The CDR3 extends over 16 amino acids. Trimming removed 0 bases at V and 1 base at J, with 10 bases between. The CDR3 is CASSVVVGLNTGELFF. Written as DNA, the CDR3 is TGTGCCAGCAGCGTAGTCGTTGGCTTGAACACCGGGGAGCTGTTTTTT.

This sequence joins TRBV13 and TRBJ2-7; 11 bases map to TRBD1. The CDR3 has 15 residues. Germline V gene lookup returns CDR1 PRHDT and CDR2 FYEKMQ (reference sequence). V shed 5 bases, J shed 5 bases, and the junction held 8 bases outside the gene matches. The CDR3 here is CASSVLPGQGDEQYF. In DNA form, the CDR3 reads TGTGCCAGCAGCGTCTTACCGGGACAGGGGGACGAGCAGTACTTC.

The rearrangement uses TRBV5-4 and TRBJ1-2, with D hard to call. The CDR3 extends over 13 amino acids. Per germline, CDR1 SGHNT and CDR2 YYREEE (reference sequence). V dropped 2 bases and J dropped 4 bases, with 9 bases sitting between them. CDR3 nucleotide sequence: TGTGCCAGCAGCTTCGCCATCGGCTATGGCTACACCTTC. Amino acid sequence: CASSFAIGYGYTF.

The rearrangement links TRBV4-1 to TRBJ2-2; 15 bases line up with TRBD2. The J segment lost 2 bases and the V segment lost 1 base, leaving 5 bases of the junction unmatched. CDR1 is MGHRA and CDR2 is YSYEKL in the germline V gene. The CDR3 runs to 19 residues. The CDR3 DNA is TGCGCCAGCAGCCAAGTCGGACTAGCGGGAGGGCCTAACACCGGGGAGCTGTTTTTT. Protein product: CASSQVGLAGGPNTGELFF.

The chain recombines TRBV27 with TRBJ2-3; the D is unclear. Trimming pared 3 bases from V and 4 bases from J, leaving 2 bases between. The CDR3 totals 11 residues. CDR1 is MNHEY and CDR2 is SMNVEV in the germline V gene (reference sequence). In DNA, the CDR3 is TGTGCCAGCAGTTTCGCAGATACGCAGTATTTT. It specifies CASSFADTQYF.

This clone was recorded only once. The V call is TRBV11-2, the J call TRBJ1-3, with D perhaps matching TRBD1 (5 bases). Trimming took 5 bases from V and 0 from J, leaving 17 bases between them. The germline CDR1 and CDR2 sequences are SGHAT and FQNNGV. CDR3 length: 17 residues. The CDR3 DNA follows: TGTGCCAGCAGCCCCATCGCGGGGGAAATCTCTGGAAACACCATATATTTT. Its translation: CASSPIAGEISGNTIYF.

The CDR3 region has the DNA TGCGCCAGCAGCCAAGAAGCGGGAGGAATAGATACGCAGTATTTT. Its translation: CASSQEAGGIDTQYF. V is TRBV4-3 and J is TRBJ2-3; 9 bases agree with TRBD2. Germline CDR1 LGHNA, CDR2 YSLEER. The CDR3 covers 15 residues. J was trimmed by 5 bases and V by 0 bases; bases with no gene match: 3.

This chain links TRBV7-2 with TRBJ1-2; 7 bases are shared with TRBD1. CDR3 length: 15 residues. Germline CDR1 SGHTA, CDR2 FQGNSA. The junction had 14 bases not matched to a gene; V was cut back by 5 bases and J by 8 bases. CDR3 region: CASSPHQVPGGGYTF. DNA of the CDR3: TGTGCCAGCAGCCCCCACCAAGTGCCAGGGGGAGGCTACACCTTC.

The CDR3 DNA is TGTGCCATCAGTCCACGGGACAGGGAAACAGATACGCAGTATTTT. It encodes CAISPRDRETDTQYF. The chain employs TRBV10-3 and TRBJ2-3, with TRBD1 matching 9 bases. The CDR3 loop spans 15 amino acids. In germline, CDR1 is ENHRY, CDR2 SYGVKD. The J segment lost 3 bases and the V segment lost 5 bases, leaving 6 bases of the junction unmatched.

The rearrangement uses TRBV6-5 and TRBJ2-7; no reliable D call. CDR1 is MNHEY, CDR2 SVGAGI, per germline. V was pared by 2 bases and J by 4 bases, with 9 bases between. CDR3 length: 13 residues. The CDR3 sequence: CASSYAARYEQYF. CDR3 coding DNA: TGTGCCAGCAGTTACGCGGCTAGATACGAGCAGTACTTC.

This chain uses TRBV11-2 with TRBJ2-2, with D maybe TRBD2 (5 bases). The germline V gene encodes CDR1 SGHAT and CDR2 FQNNGV. Trimming removed 5 bases at V and 8 bases at J, with 18 bases between. The CDR3 runs to 15 residues. CDR3 amino acids: CASSPRLGSAGELFF. In nucleotides, the CDR3 is TGTGCCAGCAGCCCCAGGTTGGGGAGTGCAGGGGAGCTGTTTTTT.

J is TRBJ1-2 and V is TRBV19, with 7 bases aligning to TRBD1. The CDR3 runs 13 residues. Germline trimming cut 0 bases from V and 9 bases from J; bases unmatched to any gene: 4. Germline lookup yields CDR1 LNHDA and CDR2 SQIVND (reference sequence). DNA for the CDR3: TGTGCCAGTAGTATAGAGGACAGGTCCAGCTACACCTTC. It specifies CASSIEDRSSYTF.

The chain links TRBV18 to TRBJ2-7, with D possibly TRBD1 on 6 matching bases. V lost 3 bases and J 4 bases, leaving 13 bases between the germline ends. CDR1 is KGHSH, CDR2 LQKENI, per germline. The length of the CDR3 is 14 residues. The CDR3 sequence is CASSPQGRGYEQYF. The CDR3 nucleotides read TGTGCCAGCTCACCTCAGGGCAGGGGATACGAGCAGTACTTC.

CDR3 nucleotides: TGTGCCATCGGACTAGCGGGGGACAATGAGCAGTTCTTC. The encoded protein is CAIGLAGDNEQFF. V usage is TRBV6-5 and J usage is TRBJ2-1; 13 bases line up with TRBD2. The V segment lost 10 bases and the J segment 5 bases; nucleotides outside the gene matches: 2. Per germline, CDR1 MNHEY and CDR2 SVGAGI. There are 13 residues in the CDR3.